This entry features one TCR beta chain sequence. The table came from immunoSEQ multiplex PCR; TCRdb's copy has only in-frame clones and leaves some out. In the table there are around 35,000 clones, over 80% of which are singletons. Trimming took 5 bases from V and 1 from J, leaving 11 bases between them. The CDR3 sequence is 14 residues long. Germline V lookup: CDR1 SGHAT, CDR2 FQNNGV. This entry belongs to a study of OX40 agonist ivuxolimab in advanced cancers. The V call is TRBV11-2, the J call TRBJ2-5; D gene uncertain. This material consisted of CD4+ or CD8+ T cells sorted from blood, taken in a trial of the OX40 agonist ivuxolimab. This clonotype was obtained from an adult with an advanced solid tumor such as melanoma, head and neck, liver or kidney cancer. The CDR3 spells CASSTRTVQETQYF. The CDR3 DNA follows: TGTGCCAGCAGCACCAGGACGGTCCAAGAGACCCAGTACTTC. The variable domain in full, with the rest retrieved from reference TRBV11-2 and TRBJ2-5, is EAGVAQSPRYKIIEKRQSVAFWCNPISGHATLYWYQQILGQGPKLLIQFQNNGVVDDSQLPKDRFSAERLKGVDSTLKIQPAKLEDSAVYLCASSTRTVQETQYFGPGTRLLVL.